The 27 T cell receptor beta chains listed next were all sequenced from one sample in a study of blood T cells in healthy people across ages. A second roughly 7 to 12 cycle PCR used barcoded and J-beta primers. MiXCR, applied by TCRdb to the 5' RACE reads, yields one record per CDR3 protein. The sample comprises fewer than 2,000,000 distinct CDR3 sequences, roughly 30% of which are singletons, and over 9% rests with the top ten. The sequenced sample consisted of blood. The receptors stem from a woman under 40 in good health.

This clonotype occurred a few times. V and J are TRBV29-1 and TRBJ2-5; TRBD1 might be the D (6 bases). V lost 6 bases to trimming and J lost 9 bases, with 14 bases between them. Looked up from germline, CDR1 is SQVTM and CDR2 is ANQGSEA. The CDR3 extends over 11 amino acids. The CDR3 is CSVRDPGAQYF. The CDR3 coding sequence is TGCAGCGTCCGGGACCCAGGGGCCCAGTACTTC.

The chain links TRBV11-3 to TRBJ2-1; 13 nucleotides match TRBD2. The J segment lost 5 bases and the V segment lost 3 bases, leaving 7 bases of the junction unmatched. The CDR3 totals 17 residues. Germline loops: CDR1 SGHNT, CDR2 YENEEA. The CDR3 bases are TGTGCCAGCAGCTTGGAACTAGCGGGAGGGGGGGACAATGAGCAGTTCTTC. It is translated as CASSLELAGGGDNEQFF.

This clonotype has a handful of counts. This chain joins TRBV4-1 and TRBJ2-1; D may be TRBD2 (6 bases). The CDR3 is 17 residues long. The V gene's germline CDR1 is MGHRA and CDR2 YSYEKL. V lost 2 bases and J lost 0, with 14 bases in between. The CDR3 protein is CASSQTRESYSYNEQFF. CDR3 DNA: TGCGCCAGCAGCCAAACCCGGGAGTCCTACTCCTACAATGAGCAGTTCTTC.

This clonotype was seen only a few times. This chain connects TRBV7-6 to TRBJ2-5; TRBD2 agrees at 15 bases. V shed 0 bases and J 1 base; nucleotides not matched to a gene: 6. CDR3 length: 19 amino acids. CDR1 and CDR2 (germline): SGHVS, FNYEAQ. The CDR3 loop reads CASSLAGTSGGTIQETQYF. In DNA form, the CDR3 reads TGTGCCAGCAGCTTAGCCGGGACTAGCGGGGGGACCATCCAAGAGACCCAGTACTTC.

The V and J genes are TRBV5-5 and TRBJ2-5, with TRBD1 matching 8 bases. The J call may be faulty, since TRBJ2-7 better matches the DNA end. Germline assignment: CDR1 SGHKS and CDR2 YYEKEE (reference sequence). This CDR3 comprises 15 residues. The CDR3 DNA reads TGTGCCAGCAGGGTCGAAGCCGGGACAGGTCACGAGCAGTACTTC. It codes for CASRVEAGTGHEQYF.

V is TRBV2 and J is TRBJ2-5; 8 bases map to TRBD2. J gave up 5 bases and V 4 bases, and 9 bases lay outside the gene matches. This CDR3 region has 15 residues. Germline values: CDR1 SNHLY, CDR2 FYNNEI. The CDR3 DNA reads TGTGCCAGCAGTGCCGAGCGGGAGTGGGGCGAGACCCAGTACTTC. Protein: CASSAEREWGETQYF.

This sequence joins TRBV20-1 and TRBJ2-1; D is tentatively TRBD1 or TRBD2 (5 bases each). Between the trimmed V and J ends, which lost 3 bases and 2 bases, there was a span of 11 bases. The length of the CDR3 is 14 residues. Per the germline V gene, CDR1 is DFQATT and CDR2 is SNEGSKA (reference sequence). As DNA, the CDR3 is TGCAGTGCTAGCCCAGGGACGGCCTACAATGAGCAGTTCTTC. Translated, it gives CSASPGTAYNEQFF.

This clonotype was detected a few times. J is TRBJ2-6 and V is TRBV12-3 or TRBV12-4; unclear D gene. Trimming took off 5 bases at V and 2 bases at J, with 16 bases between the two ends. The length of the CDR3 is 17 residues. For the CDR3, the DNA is TGTGCCAGCAGTCGACATTGGTTGGAACCTGGGGCCAACGTCCTGACTTTC. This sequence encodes CASSRHWLEPGANVLTF.

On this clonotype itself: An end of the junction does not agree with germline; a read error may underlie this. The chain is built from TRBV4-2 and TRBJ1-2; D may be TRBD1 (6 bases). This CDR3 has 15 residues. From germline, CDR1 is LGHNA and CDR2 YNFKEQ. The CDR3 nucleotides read TGTACCAGCAGCCAAGCAGCAGGGGCTAACTATGGCTACACCTTC. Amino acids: CTSSQAAGANYGYTF.

The CDR3 sequence is CASGLWQGANTEAFF. The DNA for the CDR3 is TGTGCTAGTGGTTTGTGGCAAGGGGCCAACACTGAAGCTTTCTTT. The chain uses TRBV12-5 and TRBJ1-1; possible D gene TRBD1, 5 bases. The germline V gene encodes CDR1 LGHNT and CDR2 FRNRAP. Trimming stripped 2 bases from V and 2 bases from J, with 12 bases between. The length of the CDR3 is 15 residues.

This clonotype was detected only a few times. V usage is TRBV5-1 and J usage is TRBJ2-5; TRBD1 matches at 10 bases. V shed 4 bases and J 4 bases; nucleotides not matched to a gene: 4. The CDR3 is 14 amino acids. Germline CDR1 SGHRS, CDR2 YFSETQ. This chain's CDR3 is CASSRTGGSETQYF. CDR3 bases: TGCGCCAGCAGCCGGACAGGGGGATCAGAGACCCAGTACTTC.

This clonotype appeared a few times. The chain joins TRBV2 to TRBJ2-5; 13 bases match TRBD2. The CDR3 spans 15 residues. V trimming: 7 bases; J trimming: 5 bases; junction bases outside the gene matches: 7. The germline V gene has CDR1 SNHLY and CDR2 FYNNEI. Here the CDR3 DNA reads TGTGCCAGCAACGGACTAGCGGGGGCTGGGGAGACCCAGTACTTC. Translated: CASNGLAGAGETQYF.

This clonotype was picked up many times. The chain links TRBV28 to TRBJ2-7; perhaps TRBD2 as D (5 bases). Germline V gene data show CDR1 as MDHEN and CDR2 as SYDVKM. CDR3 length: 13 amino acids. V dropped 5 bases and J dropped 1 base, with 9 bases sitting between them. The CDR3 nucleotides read TGTGCCAGCAGTCGAGCGGCTTCCTACGAGCAGTACTTC. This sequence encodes CASSRAASYEQYF.

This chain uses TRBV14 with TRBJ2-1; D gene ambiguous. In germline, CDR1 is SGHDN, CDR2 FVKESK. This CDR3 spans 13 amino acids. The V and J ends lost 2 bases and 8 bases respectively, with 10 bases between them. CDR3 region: CASSQYGRDEQFF. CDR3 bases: TGTGCCAGCAGCCAATATGGTAGGGATGAGCAGTTCTTC.

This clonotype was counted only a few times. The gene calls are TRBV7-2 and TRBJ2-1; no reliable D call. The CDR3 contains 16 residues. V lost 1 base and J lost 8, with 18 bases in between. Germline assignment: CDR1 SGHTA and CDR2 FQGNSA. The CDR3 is CASSLDQYLGPDEQFF. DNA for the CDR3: TGTGCCAGCAGCTTAGATCAGTACCTAGGCCCCGATGAGCAGTTCTTC.

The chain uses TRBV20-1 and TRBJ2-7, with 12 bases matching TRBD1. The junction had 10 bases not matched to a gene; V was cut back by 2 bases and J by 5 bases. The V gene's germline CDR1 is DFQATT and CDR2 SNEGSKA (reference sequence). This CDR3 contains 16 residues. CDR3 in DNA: TGCAGTGCTAGAAAGGGACAGGGGGCATCATCGGACGAGCAGTACTTC. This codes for CSARKGQGASSDEQYF.

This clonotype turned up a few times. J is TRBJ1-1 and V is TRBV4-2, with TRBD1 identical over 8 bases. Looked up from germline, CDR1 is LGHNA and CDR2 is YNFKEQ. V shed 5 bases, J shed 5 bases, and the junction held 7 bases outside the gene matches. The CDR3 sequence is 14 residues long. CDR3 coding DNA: TGTGCCAGCAGCATGGACAGGGCCGTGACTGAAGCTTTCTTT. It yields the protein CASSMDRAVTEAFF.

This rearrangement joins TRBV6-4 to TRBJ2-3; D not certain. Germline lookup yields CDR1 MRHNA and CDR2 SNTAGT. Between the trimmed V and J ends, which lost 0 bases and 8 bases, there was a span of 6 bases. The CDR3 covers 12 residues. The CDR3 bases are TGTGCCAGCAGTGACTCCCGCGGTACGCAGTATTTT. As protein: CASSDSRGTQYF.

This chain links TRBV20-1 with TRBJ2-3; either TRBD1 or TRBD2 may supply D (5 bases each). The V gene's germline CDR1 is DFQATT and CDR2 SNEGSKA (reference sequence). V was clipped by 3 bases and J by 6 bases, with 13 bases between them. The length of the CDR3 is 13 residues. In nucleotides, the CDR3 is TGCAGTGCTAGGGGGGTAAGGGGCGATACGCAGTATTTT. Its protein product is CSARGVRGDTQYF.

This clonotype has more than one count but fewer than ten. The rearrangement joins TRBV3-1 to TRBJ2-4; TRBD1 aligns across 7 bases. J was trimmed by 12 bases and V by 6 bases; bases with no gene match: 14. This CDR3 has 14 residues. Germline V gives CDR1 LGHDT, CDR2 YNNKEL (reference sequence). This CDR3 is CASRYEDRPSSQYF. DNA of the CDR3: TGTGCCAGCAGGTATGAGGACAGGCCGTCGTCTCAGTACTTC.

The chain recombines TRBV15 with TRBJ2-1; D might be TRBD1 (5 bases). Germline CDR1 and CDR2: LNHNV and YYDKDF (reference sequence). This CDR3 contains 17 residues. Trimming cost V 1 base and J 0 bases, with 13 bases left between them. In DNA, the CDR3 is TGTGCCACCAGCAGAGGCCAAGGGGCTAGCTCCTACAATGAGCAGTTCTTC. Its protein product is CATSRGQGASSYNEQFF.

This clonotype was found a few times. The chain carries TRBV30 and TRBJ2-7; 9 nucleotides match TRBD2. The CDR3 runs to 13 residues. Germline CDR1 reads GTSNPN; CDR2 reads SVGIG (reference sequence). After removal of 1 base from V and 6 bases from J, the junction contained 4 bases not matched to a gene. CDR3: CAWSDGLAFEQYF. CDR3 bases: TGTGCCTGGAGTGACGGACTAGCGTTCGAGCAGTACTTC.

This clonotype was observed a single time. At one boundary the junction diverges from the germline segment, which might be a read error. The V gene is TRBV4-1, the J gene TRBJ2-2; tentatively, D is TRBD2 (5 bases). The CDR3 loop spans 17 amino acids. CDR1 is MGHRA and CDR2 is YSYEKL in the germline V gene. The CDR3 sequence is CASSQDRAEMRPGERFF. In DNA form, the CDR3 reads TGCGCCAGCAGCCAAGATCGGGCCGAGATGAGGCCCGGGGAGCGGTTTTTT.

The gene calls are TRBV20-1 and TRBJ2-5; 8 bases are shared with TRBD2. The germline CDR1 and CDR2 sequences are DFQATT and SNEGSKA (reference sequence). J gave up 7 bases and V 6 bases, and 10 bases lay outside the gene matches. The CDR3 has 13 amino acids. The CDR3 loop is CSASGGARGTQYF. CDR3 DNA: TGCAGTGCATCGGGGGGGGCGAGGGGGACCCAGTACTTC.

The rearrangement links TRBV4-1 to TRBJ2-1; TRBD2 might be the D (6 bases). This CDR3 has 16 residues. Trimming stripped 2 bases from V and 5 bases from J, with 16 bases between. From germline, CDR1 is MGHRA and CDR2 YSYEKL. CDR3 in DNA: TGCGCCAGCAGCCAAAATCCGTGGAGGAGGGACAATGAGCAGTTCTTC. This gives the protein CASSQNPWRRDNEQFF.

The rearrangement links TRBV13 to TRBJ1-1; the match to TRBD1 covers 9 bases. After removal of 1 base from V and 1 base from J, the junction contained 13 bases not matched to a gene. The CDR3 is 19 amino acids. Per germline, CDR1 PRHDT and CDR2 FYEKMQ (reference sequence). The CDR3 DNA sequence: TGTGCCAGCAGCTTAGCCATAAGCGGACAGGGGCTAAAGAACACTGAAGCTTTCTTT. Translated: CASSLAISGQGLKNTEAFF.

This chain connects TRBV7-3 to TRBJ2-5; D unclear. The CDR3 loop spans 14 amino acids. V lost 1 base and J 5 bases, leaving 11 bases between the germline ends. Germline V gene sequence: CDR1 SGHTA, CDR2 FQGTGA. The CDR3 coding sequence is TGTGCCAGCAGCTTAAGGCCTTTCGGGGAGACCCAGTACTTC. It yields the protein CASSLRPFGETQYF.